The 8 T cell receptor beta chains reported below all come from one sample, sequenced in a study of blood T cells in healthy people across ages. Through a sample-barcoded 5' primer and a J-beta primer mix, a second PCR was run for roughly 6 to 12 cycles. TCRdb recomputed calls from the 5' RACE reads with MiXCR, one row per CDR3 protein. The sample has about 1.1 million distinct CDR3 sequences, about two fifths seen once. The material sequenced was blood. These receptors were taken from a man younger than 35 in good health.

The J gene is TRBJ2-5, the V gene TRBV27, with D maybe TRBD1 (5 bases). Germline V gene lookup returns CDR1 MNHEY and CDR2 SMNVEV (reference sequence). The V and J ends lost 7 bases and 5 bases respectively, with 8 bases between them. The CDR3 length is 11 residues. CDR3 in amino acids: CASIKGETQYF. CDR3 bases: TGTGCCAGCATTAAGGGGGAGACCCAGTACTTC.

This clonotype has a handful of counts. This chain uses TRBV19 with TRBJ1-1; the D is unclear. Germline assignment: CDR1 LNHDA and CDR2 SQIVND (reference sequence). The length of the CDR3 is 14 residues. Trimming pared 7 bases from V and 0 bases from J, leaving 12 bases between. CDR3 region: CASIPASLNTEAFF. The DNA of the CDR3 is TGTGCCAGTATCCCGGCCAGCCTGAACACTGAAGCTTTCTTT.

This clonotype was counted only a few times. V usage is TRBV12-3 or TRBV12-4 and J usage is TRBJ1-4; a possible D gene is TRBD1 (6 bases). This CDR3 has 15 amino acids. V lost 6 bases, J lost 5 bases, and 16 bases lay in between. CDR3 in amino acids: CASRPGDGENEKLFF. For the CDR3, the DNA is TGTGCCAGCAGACCAGGGGACGGTGAAAATGAAAAACTGTTTTTT.

This clonotype was counted a few times. This chain uses TRBV15 with TRBJ2-7; no clear D. This CDR3 is 13 amino acids long. The germline V gene encodes CDR1 LNHNV and CDR2 YYDKDF (reference sequence). With 0 bases removed from V and 2 bases from J, the gap between germline ends came to 5 bases. The CDR3, as DNA: TGTGCCACCAGCAGAGATCTGACCTACGAGCAGTACTTC. This translates into CATSRDLTYEQYF.

J is TRBJ2-3 and V is TRBV5-6, with D hard to call. The V gene's germline CDR1 is SGHDT and CDR2 YYEEEE. The V end lost 0 bases, the J end lost 10 bases, and 12 bases lay between the germline ends. The CDR3 length is 13 residues. As DNA, the CDR3 is TGTGCCAGCAGCTTGGTTGCCGAGTGGCCGCAGTATTTT. Protein: CASSLVAEWPQYF.

This clonotype was picked up a small number of times. The V and J genes are TRBV15 and TRBJ1-6, with D uncertain. V lost 0 bases and J lost 8, with 14 bases in between. The CDR3 has 16 amino acids. The germline V gene encodes CDR1 LNHNV and CDR2 YYDKDF (reference sequence). CDR3 sequence reads: CATSRDHLRRDSPLHF. The CDR3 nucleotides are TGTGCCACCAGCAGAGATCATTTGAGGAGAGATTCACCCCTCCACTTT.

The chain has TRBV15 and TRBJ1-6; no reliable D call. This CDR3 has 15 residues. The germline CDR1 and CDR2 sequences are LNHNV and YYDKDF (reference sequence). Trimming cost V 5 bases and J 3 bases, with 11 bases left between them. This CDR3 reads CATSEGLFYNSPLHF. CDR3 nucleotide sequence: TGTGCCACCAGCGAAGGTCTCTTCTATAATTCACCCCTCCACTTT.

The J gene is TRBJ2-3, the V gene TRBV2; D unresolved. Trimming removed 7 bases at V and 2 bases at J, with 19 bases between. Germline CDR1 SNHLY, CDR2 FYNNEI. The CDR3 has 16 amino acids. The CDR3 reads CASTADGSIATDTQYF. In DNA form, the CDR3 reads TGTGCCAGCACTGCGGACGGTTCAATTGCCACAGATACGCAGTATTTT.